Ten or more counts support the clone carrying this T cell receptor beta chain. The draw of peripheral blood yielded around 9.6 milliliters from each donor. At least 7 million PBMCs were isolated per sample. Primed by a sample-barcoded 5' primer and a J-beta primer mix, a second PCR proceeded for roughly 6 to 12 cycles. One entry per CDR3 protein results from TCRdb running MiXCR on the 5' RACE reads. The sample has hundreds of thousands of distinct CDR3 sequences; roughly half are singletons. The sample is drawn from a study of blood T cells in healthy people across ages. The sequencing sample was made of blood. The source is a woman older than 75 in good health.

CDR3 in DNA: TGTGCCAGCAGCTTAGGTTCTGCGGACGAGCAGTACTTC. It yields the protein CASSLGSADEQYF. V is TRBV7-9 and J is TRBJ2-7; D gene uncertain. Trimming took 1 base from V and 5 from J, leaving 9 bases between them. The CDR3 is made up of 13 amino acids. Germline-derived CDR1 and CDR2 are SEHNR and FQNEAQ (reference sequence).